These 3 T cell receptor beta chains originate from one sample sequenced in a study of T cells expressing NK-cell markers. No DNA is given; TCRdb re-called the 5' RACE reads and lists each CDR3 protein once. This table lists 350,000 to 500,000 distinct CDR3 sequences. The sample taken for sequencing was blood T cells: a sorted CD56 or NKG2C T cell subset, CD4+ or CD8+ T cells, or bulk PBMC T cells (not recorded which). The receptors were sampled from a woman between 18 and 70 years old in good health.

This sequence joins TRBV6-1 and TRBJ1-3; lacking DNA, the TRBD1 call made by TCRdb goes unchecked. Germline values: CDR1 MNHNS, CDR2 SASEGT. The length of the CDR3 is 15 residues. CDR3 sequence reads: CASFRDRVSGNTIYF.

The V and J genes are TRBV6-1 and TRBJ2-1; the D call from TCRdb, TRBD2, cannot be confirmed without DNA. Germline loops: CDR1 MNHNS, CDR2 SASEGT. There are 17 residues in the CDR3. The CDR3 spells CASSTLEGAYPYNEQFF.

V and J are TRBV28 and TRBJ1-6; TCRdb's D call, TRBD1, is unchecked because there is no DNA. Germline CDR1 MDHEN, CDR2 SYDVKM. This CDR3 comprises 15 residues. The CDR3 sequence: CASSTPGTGVSPLHF.